The 13 T cell receptor beta chains presented below share a single source sample, sequenced in a study of blood T cell repertoires in COVID-19. The table came from immunoSEQ multiplex PCR; TCRdb's copy has only in-frame clones and leaves some out. There are fewer than 250,000 clones in the sample; 86% occur only once, and 5% to 6% lies in the top ten. Sequencing input: peripheral blood. Every receptor here comes from an elderly woman with COVID-19, enrolled during active disease.

The genes are TRBV5-5 and TRBJ2-1; TRBD2 might be the D (7 bases). This CDR3 comprises 15 residues. Germline CDR1 reads SGHKS; CDR2 reads YYEKEE (reference sequence). V gave up 4 bases and J gave up 2 bases, with 13 bases separating them. The CDR3 loop is CASSGGGAPYNEQFF. The CDR3 DNA reads as TGTGCCAGCAGCGGTGGGGGGGCCCCCTACAATGAGCAGTTCTTC.

In its sample, this clone was seen a few times. This CDR3 reads CASSLRTGGVRNEQFF. DNA for the CDR3: TGTGCCAGCAGCCTACGGACAGGGGGGGTGAGGAATGAGCAGTTCTTC. The chain links TRBV5-5 to TRBJ2-1, with 10 positions matching TRBD1. Germline CDR1 reads SGHKS; CDR2 reads YYEKEE (reference sequence). Trimming cost V 4 bases and J 7 bases; bases outside gene matches: 11. The CDR3 is 16 residues long.

This clone was detected only once. This sequence joins TRBV6-1 and TRBJ2-1; 9 positions match TRBD2. CDR1 and CDR2 from the germline V gene are MNHNS and SASEGT. V dropped 4 bases and J dropped 7; count of bases not matched to a gene: 11. The CDR3 loop spans 16 amino acids. CDR3 amino acids: CASSVGTGTSYNEQFF. In DNA form, the CDR3 reads TGTGCCAGCAGTGTAGGAACCGGGACTAGCTATAATGAGCAGTTCTTC.

This clone is a singleton in its sample. The V call is TRBV6-5, the J call TRBJ2-7, with 7 bases fitting TRBD1. CDR1 MNHEY and CDR2 SVGAGI come from the germline V gene. This CDR3 contains 14 residues. With 7 bases clipped from V and 3 bases from J, the junction kept 9 bases outside the gene matches. CDR3 sequence: CASKPPGQIYEQYF. The CDR3 region has the DNA TGTGCCAGCAAACCACCGGGACAGATCTACGAGCAGTACTTC.

This chain joins TRBV7-9 and TRBJ1-6; perhaps TRBD1 as D (6 bases). The V and J ends lost 2 bases and 2 bases respectively, with 13 bases between them. Germline-derived CDR1 and CDR2 are SEHNR and FQNEAQ (reference sequence). The CDR3 extends over 17 amino acids. CDR3 amino acids: CASSLRGIQAYNSPLHF. In nucleotides, the CDR3 is TGTGCCAGCAGCTTAAGGGGGATTCAAGCCTATAATTCACCCCTCCACTTT. Filled out from reference TRBV7-9 and TRBJ1-6, the complete variable domain reads DTGVSQNPRHKITKRGQNVTFRCDPISEHNRLYWYRQTLGQGPEFLTYFQNEAQLEKSRLLSDRFSAERPKGSFSTLEIQRTEQGDSAMYLCASSLRGIQAYNSPLHFGNGTRLTVT.

The chain has TRBV7-2 and TRBJ1-5, with D perhaps TRBD1 (5 bases). Germline V gives CDR1 SGHTA, CDR2 FQGNSA. Trimming pared 0 bases from V and 3 bases from J, leaving 12 bases between. The CDR3 covers 16 residues. CDR3 amino acids: CASSLAPGLHNQPQHF. The CDR3, as DNA: TGTGCCAGCAGCTTAGCTCCAGGGCTACACAATCAGCCCCAGCATTTT.

The J gene is TRBJ1-3, the V gene TRBV9; possible D gene TRBD1, 5 bases. Trimming took 0 bases from V and 4 from J, leaving 14 bases between them. Germline V gene sequence: CDR1 SGDLS, CDR2 YYNGEE. The length of the CDR3 is 16 residues. The CDR3 DNA follows: TGTGCCAGCAGCGTAGCTGTGGGGGGAACAGGAAACACCATATATTTT. Translated, it gives CASSVAVGGTGNTIYF.

The rearrangement joins TRBV3-1 (or the pseudogene TRBV3-2) to TRBJ2-1; TRBD1 matches at 8 bases. CDR1 is LGHDT and CDR2 is YNNKEL in the germline V gene (reference sequence). With 4 bases clipped from V and 6 bases from J, the junction kept 8 bases outside the gene matches. This CDR3 comprises 15 residues. The CDR3 DNA sequence: TGTGCCAGCAGCCTCTCGAGGACAGGGAGCAATGAGCAGTTCTTC. Translation: CASSLSRTGSNEQFF.

This sequence joins TRBV7-9 and TRBJ2-7, with a tentative D call TRBD1 (6 bases). CDR1 and CDR2 (germline): SEHNR, FQNEAQ (reference sequence). Between the trimmed V and J ends, which lost 0 bases and 0 bases, there was a span of 9 bases. This CDR3 has 15 amino acids. Here the CDR3 DNA reads TGTGCCAGCAGCTTAGCGGGGGCGGTCTCCTACGAGCAGTACGTC. This encodes CASSLAGAVSYEQYV.

This chain connects TRBV7-2 to TRBJ1-6; weak D call: TRBD1 (6 bases). The ends were cut back, 6 bases at V and 0 bases at J, with 12 bases in the middle. The CDR3 loop spans 16 amino acids. The germline gives CDR1 SGHTA, CDR2 FQGNSA. CDR3: CASRLNRDSYNSPLHF. DNA for the CDR3: TGTGCCAGCAGGTTGAACAGGGACTCCTATAATTCACCCCTCCACTTT.

The chain has TRBV28 and TRBJ1-1; 7 nucleotides agree with TRBD1. CDR3 length: 14 residues. J lost 4 bases, V lost 5 bases, and 7 bases had no gene match. Germline V gives CDR1 MDHEN, CDR2 SYDVKM. The CDR3 DNA follows: TGTGCCAGCAGTGAGGGACAGAGGAGCACTGAAGCTTTCTTT. Protein: CASSEGQRSTEAFF.

The V gene is TRBV5-1, the J gene TRBJ2-5, with 9 bases fitting TRBD1. The CDR3 is 15 residues long. The germline CDR1 and CDR2 sequences are SGHRS and YFSETQ. Trimming removed 4 bases from V and 5 bases from J; junction bases left unmatched: 9. As DNA, the CDR3 is TGCGCCAGCAGCAACCAGGGACAGGGAGGGGAGACCCAGTACTTC. Translation: CASSNQGQGGETQYF. Using reference TRBV5-1 and TRBJ2-5 for the parts outside the CDR3, the full variable domain is KAGVTQTPRYLIKTRGQQVTLSCSPISGHRSVSWYQQTPGQGLQFLFEYFSETQRNKGNFPGRFSGRQFSNSRSEMNVSTLELGDSALYLCASSNQGQGGETQYFGPGTRLLVL.

This chain connects TRBV15 to TRBJ2-7; TRBD2 agrees at 7 bases. There are 14 residues in the CDR3. CDR1 is LNHNV, CDR2 YYDKDF, per germline (reference sequence). With 1 base clipped from V and 3 bases from J, the junction kept 3 bases outside the gene matches. The chain's CDR3 is CATSRGEGFYEQYV. In DNA form, the CDR3 reads TGTGCCACCAGCAGAGGGGAGGGTTTCTACGAGCAGTACGTC.